This T cell receptor beta chain was identified during a study of blood T cell repertoires in COVID-19 (dated by TCRdb to about 2020). Turning to the overall study: Collaborator samples came from the United States, Italy and Spain and covered acute and convalescent phases of COVID-19. Deeply sampled blood TCRbeta repertoires from subjects exposed to, actively infected with, or recovered from COVID-19 were included in the dataset. Where available, HLA class I and class II types were obtained from metadata supplied by the sample provider rather than from assay-based typing. The prospective study material was composed of cDNA or gDNA derived from T cells, B-cell-depleted T cells, or PBMCs. The repertoires were made available in a free public database intended to serve as a resource for research on the immune response to SARS-CoV-2. Samples were obtained from the ongoing ImmuneRACE study (first 160 participants) and from 1,254 subjects provided by 6 global collaborators. Sample metadata almost always included a de-identified subject ID, COVID-19 status, age in years and sex. Results the study describes overall, beyond this receptor: The amount of clinical and demographic metadata varied by source and participant and was provided uncurated.

One collaborating source in Seattle enrolled patients during active infection and followed them longitudinally through the course of disease. Whole blood was collected in K2EDTA tubes by collaborating institutions according to the institutions' own protocols. For TCRbeta analysis, collaborators shipped samples as frozen whole blood, isolated PBMCs, or DNA extracted from either of those sample types. Concerning this clone: Its antigen is not yet known. Nothing much larger sits one base from this clone, and base qualities are not available.

V is cut back by 4 bases and J by 7 bases, with 8 bases in the junction unmatched. CDR1 is given as SGDLS and CDR2 as YYNGEE, both from the germline V gene. The cysteine opens and the phenylalanine closes a CDR3 of 15 amino acids. Here the CDR3 DNA is all that survives: 45 bases in frame from base 1. The immunoSEQ Assay, a bias-controlled multiplex PCR, was used to amplify TCRbeta CDR3 regions from genomic DNA. The study's own analysis went as follows. Nucleated cell counts per sample were estimated from amplification of reference gene primers within the assay. To quantify the absolute abundance of each unique TCRbeta CDR3 rearrangement, sequence reads were collapsed and filtered. For each sample, productive Simpson clonality was calculated as the square root of Simpson's diversity index across productive rearrangements. The table was pulled from immuneACCESS by TCRdb, which kept in-frame rearrangements only. Such tables lose some clones; where checked, under half of the loss comes from unresolved V genes, and the rest has no known cause. V and J calls and clone size are given by that table; D and trimming were obtained from the DNA. In all, the sample holds over 55,000 clones, and 65% to 90% of those were seen once. The top ten hold roughly 10% of the sample.

Recombination connected TRBV9 to TRBJ1-4; the junction holds 9 bases that match TRBD1. The receptor's source is a man aged 50 to 59 with COVID-19, enrolled during active disease. Sequenced input: peripheral blood. The DNA reads TGTGCCAGCAGCTCTAAACAGGGGGCTGCTGAAAAACTGTTTTTT. Translated, this gives CASSSKQGAAEKLFF. Full variable domain (CDR3 extended with the reference TRBV9 and TRBJ1-4 proteins): DSGVTQTPKHLITATGQRVTLRCSPRSGDLSVYWYQQSLDQGLQFLIQYYNGEERAKGNILERFSAQQFPDLHSELNLSSLELGDSALYFCASSSKQGAAEKLFFGSGTQLSVL.